This T cell receptor (beta chain) was captured in a study of blood T cell repertoires in COVID-19 (dated by TCRdb to the early 2020s). Background for the entire study: Samples covering the acute and convalescent phases of COVID-19 were provided by collaborators in the United States, Italy and Spain. The prospective study material was composed of cDNA or gDNA derived from T cells, B-cell-depleted T cells, or PBMCs. The dataset comprised deeply sampled blood TCRbeta repertoires from subjects exposed to, actively infected with, or recovered from COVID-19. The repertoires were released in a freely available public database meant as a resource for research on the immune response to SARS-CoV-2. Samples were obtained from the ongoing ImmuneRACE study (first 160 participants) and from about 1,300 subjects provided by 6 global collaborators. Nearly every sample came with metadata listing a de-identified subject ID, COVID-19 status, age in years and sex. Where available, HLA class I and class II types were obtained from metadata supplied by the sample provider rather than from assay-based typing.

V ends up 3 bases short and J 5 bases short, with an unmatched junction base count of 7. The CDR3 starts with the cysteine, ends with the phenylalanine, and has 16 residues. The CDR3 DNA has 48 bases and is translated from base 1. CDR1 and CDR2 were assigned from the germline V gene as SGHTS and YDEGEE. TCRbeta CDR3 regions were amplified from genomic DNA by means of the immunoSEQ Assay, a bias-controlled multiplex PCR. The study's processing was this. The number of nucleated cells in each sample was estimated from the amplification of reference gene primers within the assay. To quantify the absolute abundance of each unique TCRbeta CDR3 rearrangement, sequence reads were collapsed and filtered. For each sample, productive Simpson clonality was calculated by taking the square root of Simpson's diversity index across productive rearrangements. The immuneACCESS repertoire file appears here via TCRdb, limited to in-frame rearrangements. These files lack a portion of the clones; in checked studies, under half of the deficit traces to unresolved V genes, and the cause of the others is not known. The DNA was the basis for D and trimming; V, J and clone size are from that table. The sample table contains over 25,000 clones; only one count was recorded for approximately 85% of them. The ten most abundant clones make up about 6.1% of the sample.

What the authors observed across the whole study: The quantity of clinical and demographic metadata differed by source and by participant and was supplied without curation.

Whole blood was collected in K2EDTA tubes by collaborating institutions according to the institutions' own protocols. For TCRbeta analysis, collaborator samples were shipped as frozen whole blood, as isolated PBMCs, or as DNA extracted from either sample type. On this clone: Its antigen is still unknown. No per-base quality is available; no much larger clone lies one base away.

Here the chain combines TRBV5-8 and TRBJ2-5; a stretch of 13 junction bases matches TRBD2. The sample taken for sequencing was peripheral blood. The TCR sequence derives from a man in his sixties with active COVID-19. The CDR3 amino acid sequence is: CASSWGTSGMEETQYF. The DNA reads as follows: TGTGCCAGCAGCTGGGGGACTAGCGGGATGGAGGAGACCCAGTACTTC.